The 15 T cell receptor beta chains reported below all come from one sample, sequenced in a study of spatial heterogeneity in lung cancer. Findings and caveats of the study: Tumor mutation counts were tracked by expanded intratumoral alpha and beta TCR counts.

TCRdb reprocessed the 5' RACE reads with MiXCR, giving one entry per CDR3 protein. Of over 15,000 distinct CDR3 sequences listed, around 6% are singletons. No antigen has been assigned to these receptors. Time point meaning: sample taken at primary tumor resection. The input for sequencing was lung tumor tissue, taken at surgery. These receptors were collected from a female donor with early-stage non-small cell lung cancer.

Only a few counts were recorded for this clonotype. The gene calls are TRBV5-5 and TRBJ2-7, with 8 bases identical to TRBD2. This CDR3 comprises 15 residues. After removal of 2 bases from V and 2 bases from J, the junction contained 6 bases not matched to a gene. CDR1 and CDR2 (germline): SGHKS, YYEKEE (reference sequence). Here the CDR3 reads CASSFRSGSTYEQYF. The CDR3 DNA sequence: TGTGCCAGCAGCTTTAGGAGCGGGAGTACCTACGAGCAGTACTTC.

This clonotype was counted at least ten times. The chain uses TRBV14 and TRBJ2-7, with D possibly being TRBD1 or TRBD2 (5 bases each). Trimming shortened V by 1 base and J by 12 bases, and 19 bases separated the two germline ends. The CDR3 is 14 residues long. The germline CDR1 and CDR2 sequences are SGHDN and FVKESK. CDR3 DNA sequence: TGTGCCAGCAGCCAAGCGGAGAACAGGTGGGGGTCGTACTTC. It translates to CASSQAENRWGSYF.

At least ten counts were recorded for this clonotype. V is TRBV2 and J is TRBJ1-4; 8 bases fit TRBD1. The CDR3 extends over 14 amino acids. Germline CDR1 SNHLY, CDR2 FYNNEI. With 5 bases clipped from V and 6 bases from J, the junction kept 5 bases outside the gene matches. The CDR3: CASSPNRGDEKLFF. DNA for the CDR3: TGTGCCAGCAGTCCGAACAGGGGGGATGAAAAACTGTTTTTT.

Many counts were recorded for this clonotype. V and J are TRBV7-4 and TRBJ1-3; 7 nucleotides align to TRBD1. The CDR3 is 15 amino acids. Germline V lookup: CDR1 SGHVT, CDR2 SQSDAQ. J gave up 0 bases and V 5 bases, and 4 bases lay outside the gene matches. The CDR3 loop reads CASSQQGTSGNTIYF. The CDR3 DNA reads as TGTGCCAGCAGCCAACAGGGGACCTCTGGAAACACCATATATTTT.

This clonotype was detected ten times or more. J is TRBJ2-1 and V is TRBV9; 9 bases fit TRBD1. The CDR3 length is 15 residues. V shed 6 bases and J 2 bases; nucleotides not matched to a gene: 6. Germline V lookup: CDR1 SGDLS, CDR2 YYNGEE. The CDR3, as DNA: TGTGCCAGCACCTTGGACAGGGGAGCCTACAATGAGCAGTTCTTC. The encoded protein is CASTLDRGAYNEQFF.

This clonotype was seen a few times. V and J are TRBV5-4 and TRBJ2-5; TRBD1 aligns across 7 bases. Trimming cost V 0 bases and J 5 bases; bases outside gene matches: 4. The CDR3 runs 14 residues. The V gene's germline CDR1 is SGHNT and CDR2 YYREEE (reference sequence). The CDR3 spells CASSLDLQGETQYF. As DNA, the CDR3 is TGTGCCAGCAGCTTGGACTTACAGGGGGAGACCCAGTACTTC.

This clonotype appeared many times. V usage is TRBV5-1 and J usage is TRBJ2-2, with 7 bases lining up with TRBD1. The CDR3 extends over 16 amino acids. Trimming at V came to 4 bases and at J to 5 bases, leaving 11 bases not matched to a gene. Germline V gene lookup returns CDR1 SGHRS and CDR2 YFSETQ. CDR3 sequence reads: CASSPPSGQHTGELFF. The CDR3 DNA follows: TGCGCCAGCAGCCCCCCGTCGGGACAGCATACCGGGGAGCTGTTTTTT.

This clonotype was seen at least ten times. V gene TRBV10-3 combines with J gene TRBJ2-2, with D possibly being TRBD2 (6 bases). The CDR3 sequence is 15 residues long. The germline gives CDR1 ENHRY, CDR2 SYGVKD. V lost 6 bases and J lost 1, with 12 bases in between. CDR3 sequence: CAIRTGTQNTGELFF. The CDR3 DNA is TGTGCCATCAGAACCGGGACTCAGAACACCGGGGAGCTGTTTTTT.

This clonotype was observed many times. The chain couples TRBV7-2 to TRBJ2-2; 7 nucleotides align to TRBD1. Germline-derived CDR1 and CDR2 are SGHTA and FQGNSA. Trimming removed 5 bases from V and 1 base from J; junction bases left unmatched: 7. The CDR3 runs to 16 residues. In nucleotides, the CDR3 is TGTGCCAGCAGCCTAACCGGGACAGTGAACACCGGGGAGCTGTTTTTT. It specifies CASSLTGTVNTGELFF.

Many counts were recorded for this clonotype. V usage is TRBV29-1 and J usage is TRBJ1-1; D ambiguous. The CDR3 is 12 residues long. The V end lost 3 bases, the J end lost 2 bases, and 7 bases lay between the germline ends. The germline CDR1 and CDR2 sequences are SQVTM and ANQGSEA. This chain's CDR3 is CSVELPNTEAFF. In DNA form, the CDR3 reads TGCAGCGTTGAGTTACCTAACACTGAAGCTTTCTTT.

Judged by abundance, this clonotype is medium-sized. The chain joins TRBV10-3 to TRBJ2-6, with D unclear. Germline loops: CDR1 ENHRY, CDR2 SYGVKD. CDR3 length: 15 residues. The V end was cut by 2 bases, the J end by 0 bases, with 5 bases between. CDR3 in amino acids: CAISEPASGANVLTF. CDR3 in DNA: TGTGCCATCAGTGAGCCCGCCTCTGGGGCCAACGTCCTGACTTTC.

Many counts were recorded for this clonotype. This chain links TRBV12-3 or TRBV12-4 with TRBJ1-1; no clear D. V was pared by 3 bases and J by 1 base, with 9 bases between. The CDR3 loop spans 14 amino acids. CDR3 coding DNA: TGTGCCAGCAGTTTGGGCAGGTCGAACACTGAAGCTTTCTTT. It translates to CASSLGRSNTEAFF.

Worth noting for this clonotype: Just one base apart from a much larger clone, this may be a read error. V and J are TRBV15 and TRBJ2-5; the D is unclear. Germline values: CDR1 LNHNV, CDR2 YYDKDF (reference sequence). The CDR3 runs to 13 residues. The CDR3 protein is CASSRRLQETQYF. CDR3 coding DNA: TGTGCCTCCAGCAGAAGACTGCAAGAGACCCAGTACTTC. The full variable domain, in which reference TRBV15 and TRBJ2-5 provide the parts outside the CDR3, is DAMVIQNPRYQVTQFGKPVTLSCSQTLNHNVMYWYQQKSSQAPKLLFHYYDKDFNNEADTPDNFQSRRPNTSFCFLDIRSPGLGDTAMYLCASSRRLQETQYFGPGTRLLVL.

The chain uses TRBV5-1 and TRBJ2-5; D is uncertain. V lost 4 bases and J 5 bases, leaving 9 bases between the germline ends. Germline CDR1 SGHRS, CDR2 YFSETQ. CDR3 length: 12 residues. DNA for the CDR3: TGCGCCAGCAGCCTGGAGTTGGAGACCCAGTACTTC. It translates to CASSLELETQYF.

In its sample, this clonotype was seen many times. The rearrangement uses TRBV29-1 and TRBJ1-6, with 11 bases that match TRBD1. Germline V gene data show CDR1 as SQVTM and CDR2 as ANQGSEA. J gave up 10 bases and V 7 bases, and 6 bases lay outside the gene matches. The CDR3 is made up of 13 amino acids. CDR3 sequence (DNA): TGCAGCGCCAGGACAGGGGGCGAATCACCCCTCCACTTT. Protein product: CSARTGGESPLHF.